Below, 23 T cell receptor beta chains from the same sample are listed, as sequenced in a study of control samples from healthy donors and cancer patients. Clones were sequenced by immunoSEQ multiplex PCR, and TCRdb holds only the in-frame ones, with some missing. The sample yields 150,000 to 200,000 clones, about 91% seen once. Sequenced material: blood. The receptors shown here come from a woman between 35 and 50 years old in good health.

This rearrangement joins TRBV2 to TRBJ2-7; the D gene could be TRBD1 or TRBD2 (6 bases each). Germline CDR1 reads SNHLY; CDR2 reads FYNNEI. V lost 6 bases to trimming and J lost 7 bases, with 25 bases between them. CDR3 length: 16 amino acids. This CDR3 is CASSGGGSGAGREQYF. The CDR3 nucleotides are TGTGCCAGCAGCGGTGGGGGTTCGGGGGCCGGGAGAGAGCAGTACTTC.

J is TRBJ2-2 and V is TRBV5-1; 7 nucleotides agree with TRBD1. CDR1 is SGHRS, CDR2 YFSETQ, per germline. There are 15 residues in the CDR3. The trim removed 4 bases at V and 5 bases at J, leaving 8 bases unmatched. Here the CDR3 reads CASSPGQKGTGELFF. The CDR3 bases are TGCGCCAGCAGCCCGGGACAGAAGGGAACCGGGGAGCTGTTTTTT.

This clone was observed once. The chain employs TRBV2 and TRBJ1-1; D perhaps matches TRBD1 (5 bases). The CDR3 is made up of 15 amino acids. CDR1 is SNHLY, CDR2 FYNNEI, per germline. V lost 3 bases to trimming and J lost 0 bases, with 11 bases between them. CDR3 DNA sequence: TGTGCCAGCAGTGATTGGGGGACTTTGAACACTGAAGCTTTCTTT. Protein product: CASSDWGTLNTEAFF.

This chain links TRBV10-2 with TRBJ1-1; D remains unclear. V lost 2 bases and J lost 7, with 14 bases in between. In germline, CDR1 is WSHSY, CDR2 SAAADI. CDR3 length: 14 residues. CDR3 residues: CASSELTPSDEAFF. The CDR3 region has the DNA TGCGCCAGCAGTGAGCTGACACCGTCAGATGAAGCTTTCTTT.

V gene TRBV20-1 combines with J gene TRBJ1-2; no definite D call. This CDR3 has 14 residues. Trimming stripped 3 bases from V and 6 bases from J, with 17 bases between. CDR1 is DFQATT, CDR2 SNEGSKA, per germline (reference sequence). Written as DNA, the CDR3 is TGCAGTGCTAGTCGAGGGCCCCCCGGGGATGGCTACACCTTC. Translating gives CSASRGPPGDGYTF.

The chain recombines TRBV24-1 with TRBJ2-2; 9 bases line up with TRBD1. With V trimmed by 6 bases and J by 3 bases, 7 bases remained unmatched. This CDR3 contains 16 residues. Germline V CDR1 and CDR2: KGHDR, SFDVKD. The DNA of the CDR3 is TGTGCCACCAGTCCCGGGACAGGGTTTCACACCGGGGAGCTGTTTTTT. Protein sequence: CATSPGTGFHTGELFF.

The V gene is TRBV5-1, the J gene TRBJ2-3, with D perhaps matching TRBD1 (5 bases). The ends were cut back, 6 bases at V and 5 bases at J, with 16 bases in the middle. Looked up from germline, CDR1 is SGHRS and CDR2 is YFSETQ. The CDR3 is 14 amino acids. Here the CDR3 reads CASKPLQVGDTQYF. CDR3 sequence (DNA): TGCGCCAGCAAACCACTACAGGTGGGAGATACGCAGTATTTT.

The rearrangement joins TRBV7-2 to TRBJ1-1; the match to TRBD1 covers 9 bases. This CDR3 spans 14 amino acids. The ends lost 5 bases at V and 1 base at J; junction bases unmatched: 2. In germline, CDR1 is SGHTA, CDR2 FQGNSA. CDR3 nucleotide sequence: TGTGCCAGCAGCCCGGGACAGGGGAACACTGAAGCTTTCTTT. Translating it yields CASSPGQGNTEAFF.

V gene TRBV5-6 combines with J gene TRBJ2-5, with 7 bases fitting TRBD1. Germline trimming cut 1 base from V and 5 bases from J; bases unmatched to any gene: 5. This CDR3 is 14 amino acids long. The germline CDR1 and CDR2 sequences are SGHDT and YYEEEE. DNA of the CDR3: TGTGCCAGCAGCTTGCAACAGGGGTTGGAGACCCAGTACTTC. Protein product: CASSLQQGLETQYF. Filled out from reference TRBV5-6 and TRBJ2-5, the complete variable domain reads DAGVTQSPTHLIKTRGQQVTLRCSPKSGHDTVSWYQQALGQGPQFIFQYYEEEERQRGNFPDRFSGHQFPNYSSELNVNALLLGDSALYLCASSLQQGLETQYFGPGTRLLVL.

The V gene is TRBV3-1 (or the pseudogene TRBV3-2), the J gene TRBJ2-2; D may match TRBD1 or TRBD2 (6 bases each). The CDR3 spans 15 residues. V lost 1 base to trimming and J lost 7 bases, with 13 bases between them. Germline CDR1 LGHDT, CDR2 YNNKEL (reference sequence). The CDR3 is CASSQGGGLSGELFF. The CDR3, as DNA: TGTGCCAGCAGCCAAGGAGGGGGGTTGAGCGGGGAGCTGTTTTTT.

The chain links TRBV5-1 to TRBJ2-2; maybe TRBD1 (5 bases). CDR1 is SGHRS and CDR2 is YFSETQ in the germline V gene. V dropped 0 bases and J dropped 3 bases, with 12 bases sitting between them. This CDR3 has 16 residues. CDR3 region: CASSLGWIQDTGELFF. The CDR3 DNA is TGCGCCAGCAGCTTGGGGTGGATACAGGACACCGGGGAGCTGTTTTTT. The whole variable domain, remainder taken from reference TRBV5-1 and TRBJ2-2, is KAGVTQTPRYLIKTRGQQVTLSCSPISGHRSVSWYQQTPGQGLQFLFEYFSETQRNKGNFPGRFSGRQFSNSRSEMNVSTLELGDSALYLCASSLGWIQDTGELFFGEGSRLTVL.

The genes are TRBV6-5 and TRBJ1-6, with no clear D. Germline V CDR1 and CDR2: MNHEY, SVGAGI. The ends were cut back, 6 bases at V and 8 bases at J, with 17 bases in the middle. This CDR3 spans 15 amino acids. The CDR3: CASRVAGPWDSPLHF. The CDR3 DNA reads TGTGCCAGCAGAGTAGCCGGGCCCTGGGATTCACCCCTCCACTTT.

The rearrangement uses TRBV19 and TRBJ1-2; TRBD1 agrees at 8 bases. This CDR3 has 17 residues. J was trimmed by 4 bases and V by 3 bases; bases with no gene match: 13. Germline V lookup: CDR1 LNHDA, CDR2 SQIVND (reference sequence). Here the CDR3 reads CASSIGDRLLVSYGYTF. The CDR3 DNA sequence: TGTGCCAGTAGTATCGGGGACAGGCTCCTTGTAAGCTATGGCTACACCTTC.

CDR3 sequence: CASGTGFNTEAFF. The CDR3 DNA reads TGTGCCAGCGGGACAGGGTTCAACACTGAAGCTTTCTTT. The rearrangement joins TRBV2 to TRBJ1-1; 9 nucleotides agree with TRBD1. Trimming took 8 bases from V and 2 from J; bases not matched to a gene: 3. The germline gives CDR1 SNHLY, CDR2 FYNNEI. The CDR3 consists of 13 residues. Combining the CDR3 with reference TRBV2 and TRBJ1-1 gives the whole variable domain EPEVTQTPSHQVTQMGQEVILRCVPISNHLYFYWYRQILGQKVEFLVSFYNNEISEKSEIFDDQFSVERPDGSNFTLKIRSTKLEDSAMYFCASGTGFNTEAFFGQGTRLTVV.

This clone appeared a few times. The CDR3 DNA sequence: TGCAGTGCTAGTTCTGGGGTCACCGGGGAGCTGTTTTTT. Its protein product is CSASSGVTGELFF. The rearrangement links TRBV20-1 to TRBJ2-2; no definite D call. This CDR3 region has 13 residues. Per the germline V gene, CDR1 is DFQATT and CDR2 is SNEGSKA (reference sequence). Deletions cut 3 bases from V and 4 bases from J, with 9 bases between.

The rearrangement links TRBV4-1 to TRBJ2-5; weak D call: TRBD1 (5 bases). With 4 bases removed from V and 4 bases from J, the gap between germline ends came to 7 bases. The CDR3 sequence is 12 residues long. The V gene's germline CDR1 is MGHRA and CDR2 YSYEKL. The CDR3 protein is CASSPTGETQYF. CDR3 nucleotides: TGCGCCAGCAGCCCCACAGGAGAGACCCAGTACTTC.

This rearrangement joins TRBV6-5 to TRBJ1-5; D unclear. The V gene lost 8 bases and the J gene lost 6 bases, with 14 bases spanning the gap. There are 13 residues in the CDR3. Looked up from germline, CDR1 is MNHEY and CDR2 is SVGAGI. The CDR3 is CASAQESLQPQHF. The CDR3 region has the DNA TGTGCCAGCGCGCAGGAATCTCTTCAGCCCCAGCATTTT.

The chain couples TRBV6-4 to TRBJ2-5; possibly TRBD2 for D (6 bases). The CDR3 runs 15 residues. The V gene's germline CDR1 is MRHNA and CDR2 SNTAGT. V was cut by 3 bases and J by 5 bases, with 16 bases left in between. CDR3 sequence reads: CASSDGIADRETQYF. As DNA, the CDR3 is TGTGCCAGCAGTGATGGTATAGCGGACCGGGAGACCCAGTACTTC.

The sample holds a few counts of this clone. The genes are TRBV29-1 and TRBJ1-3; no reliable D call. Germline assignment: CDR1 SQVTM and CDR2 ANQGSEA. Trimming pared 7 bases from V and 1 base from J, leaving 14 bases between. There are 14 residues in the CDR3. CDR3 region: CSALTTDSGNTIYF. CDR3 DNA: TGCAGCGCCCTCACCACGGATTCTGGAAACACCATATATTTT.

This sequence joins TRBV14 and TRBJ2-3; 9 bases are shared with TRBD2. Per germline, CDR1 SGHDN and CDR2 FVKESK. The V and J ends lost 1 base and 1 base, in that order; junction bases with no gene match: 3. The CDR3 is 16 residues long. The CDR3 DNA reads as TGTGCCAGCAGCCAAGGGGGACTAGCCGGCACAGATACGCAGTATTTT. Amino acids: CASSQGGLAGTDTQYF.

This clone was detected once. V usage is TRBV5-5 and J usage is TRBJ1-6; D is uncertain. The CDR3 is made up of 16 amino acids. The V gene lost 3 bases and the J gene lost 0 bases, with 10 bases spanning the gap. Looked up from germline, CDR1 is SGHKS and CDR2 is YYEKEE (reference sequence). The CDR3 nucleotides read TGTGCCAGCAGCTACCACTCGAGCTCCTATAATTCACCCCTCCACTTT. Translating gives CASSYHSSSYNSPLHF.

The gene calls are TRBV5-4 and TRBJ2-5; tentatively, D is TRBD1 (8 bases). V gave up 4 bases and J gave up 2 bases, with 12 bases separating them. Germline CDR1 SGHNT, CDR2 YYREEE (reference sequence). This CDR3 has 14 amino acids. The CDR3 coding sequence is TGTGCCAGCAGCACAGGGGGGGGACAAGAGACCCAGTACTTC. As protein: CASSTGGGQETQYF.

A word on this clone: A junction end diverges from the germline sequence, so it may reflect a read error. The chain carries TRBV7-2 and TRBJ1-3, with D uncertain. The V gene's germline CDR1 is SGHTA and CDR2 FQGNSA. This CDR3 is built from 15 residues. CDR3 coding DNA: TGTGCCAGCAGCTTAGGTCAGTTTGCTGGAAACATCATATATTTT. Translating it yields CASSLGQFAGNIIYF. Variable domain in full (rest from reference TRBV7-2 and TRBJ1-3): GAGVSQSPSNKVTEKGKDVELRCDPISGHTALYWYRQSLGQGLEFLIYFQGNSAPDKSGLPSDRFSAERTGGSVSTLTIQRTQQEDSAVYLCASSLGQFAGNIIYFGEGSWLTVV.